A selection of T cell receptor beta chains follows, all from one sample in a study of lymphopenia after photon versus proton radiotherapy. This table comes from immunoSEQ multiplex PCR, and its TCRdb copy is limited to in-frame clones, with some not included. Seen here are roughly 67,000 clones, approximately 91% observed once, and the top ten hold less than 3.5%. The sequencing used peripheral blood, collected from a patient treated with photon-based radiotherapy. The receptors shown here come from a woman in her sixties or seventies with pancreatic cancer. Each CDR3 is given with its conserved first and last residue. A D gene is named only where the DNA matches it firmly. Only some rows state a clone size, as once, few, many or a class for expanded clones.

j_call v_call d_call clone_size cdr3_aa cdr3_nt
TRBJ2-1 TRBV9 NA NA CASSVTHQLENYNEQFF TGTGCCAGCAGCGTCACCCACCAACTAGAGAACTACAATGAGCAGTTCTTC
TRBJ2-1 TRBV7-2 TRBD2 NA CASSLYSGSRNNEQFF TGTGCCAGCAGCTTGTATAGCGGGAGTAGAAACAATGAGCAGTTCTTC
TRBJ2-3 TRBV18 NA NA CASSPRQVSTDTQYF TGTGCCAGCTCACCCCGACAGGTTAGCACAGATACGCAGTATTTT
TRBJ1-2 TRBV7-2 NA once CASSLALPGAHSNYGYTF TGTGCCAGCAGCTTAGCCCTCCCGGGGGCCCACTCTAACTATGGCTACACCTTC
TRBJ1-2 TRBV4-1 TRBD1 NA CASSRLPGQATGGYTF TGCGCCAGCAGTAGACTACCGGGACAGGCGACTGGTGGCTACACCTTC
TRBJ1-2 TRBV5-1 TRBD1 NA CASSFRRDRWEPFTF TGCGCCAGCAGCTTCAGACGGGACAGATGGGAACCTTTCACCTTC
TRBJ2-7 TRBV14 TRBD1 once CASSHPGQATYEQYF TGTGCCAGCAGCCATCCGGGACAGGCAACCTACGAGCAGTACTTC
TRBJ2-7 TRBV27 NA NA CASLPKPGPYEQYF TGTGCCAGCCTCCCCAAGCCGGGACCCTACGAGCAGTACTTC
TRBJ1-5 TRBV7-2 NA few CASSQTGRNQPQHF TGTGCCAGCAGCCAAACAGGAAGGAATCAGCCCCAGCATTTT
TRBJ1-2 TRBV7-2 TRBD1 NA CASSSQGALSGYTF TGTGCCAGCAGTTCACAGGGGGCGCTCTCTGGCTACACCTTC
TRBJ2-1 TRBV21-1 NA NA CASSTTGKNEQFF TGTGCCAGCAGCACGACAGGGAAGAATGAGCAGTTCTTC
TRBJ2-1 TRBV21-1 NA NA CASSILQGGSYNEQFF TGTGCCAGCAGCATCCTTCAGGGGGGCTCCTACAATGAGCAGTTCTTC
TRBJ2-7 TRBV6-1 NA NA CASSEPTGLYYEQYF TGTGCCAGCAGTGAACCAACGGGACTTTACTACGAGCAGTACTTC
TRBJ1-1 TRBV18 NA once CASSPTAMNTEAFF TGTGCCAGCTCACCAACAGCCATGAACACTGAAGCTTTCTTT
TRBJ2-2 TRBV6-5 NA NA CASSYSVGTGELFF TGTGCCAGCAGTTACTCAGTAGGCACCGGGGAGCTGTTTTTT
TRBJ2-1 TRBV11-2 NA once CASSLVGGEVLWQFF TGTGCCAGCAGCTTAGTGGGGGGCGAAGTGCTTTGGCAGTTCTTC
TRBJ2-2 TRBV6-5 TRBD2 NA CASQRGGSFTGELFF TGTGCCAGCCAAAGGGGCGGGAGCTTCACCGGGGAGCTGTTTTTT
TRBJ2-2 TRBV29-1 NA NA CSAQGTGELFF TGCAGCGCTCAGGGAACCGGGGAGCTGTTTTTT
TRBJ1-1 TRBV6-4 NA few CANSVNTEAFF TGTGCCAACAGCGTGAACACTGAAGCTTTCTTT
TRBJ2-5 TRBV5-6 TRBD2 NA CASSFGLASETQYF TGTGCCAGCAGCTTCGGACTAGCGTCAGAGACCCAGTACTTC
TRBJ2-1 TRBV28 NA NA CASSLNQGGGYEQFF TGTGCCAGCAGTTTGAATCAGGGAGGAGGATATGAGCAGTTCTTC
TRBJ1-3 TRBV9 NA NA CASSVNTGYSGNTIYF TGTGCCAGCAGCGTAAACACAGGCTACTCTGGAAACACCATATATTTT
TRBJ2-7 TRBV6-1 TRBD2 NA CASSVGLADYEQYF TGTGCCAGCAGTGTGGGACTAGCGGATTACGAGCAGTACTTC
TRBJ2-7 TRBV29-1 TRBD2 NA CSVEGRGGLAGEQYF TGCAGCGTTGAAGGGAGGGGTGGACTAGCGGGGGAGCAGTACTTC
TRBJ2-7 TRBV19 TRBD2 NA CASQSGGTYEQYF TGTGCCAGTCAAAGCGGGGGGACCTACGAGCAGTACTTC
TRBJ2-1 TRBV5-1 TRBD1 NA CASSRQGADNEQFF TGCGCCAGCAGCCGACAGGGGGCGGACAATGAGCAGTTCTTC
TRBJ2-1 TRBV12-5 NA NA CASGLVVRLEVPNEQFF TGTGCTAGTGGTTTGGTTGTTAGGCTAGAAGTTCCGAATGAGCAGTTCTTC
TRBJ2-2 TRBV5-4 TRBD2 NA CASSLGAGLESGELFF TGTGCCAGCAGCTTGGGGGCGGGACTAGAAAGCGGGGAGCTGTTTTTT
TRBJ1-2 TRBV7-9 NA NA CASSLTQLGYTF TGTGCCAGCAGCTTAACACAGCTTGGCTACACCTTC
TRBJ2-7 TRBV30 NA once CAWSERGRDVSYEQYF TGTGCCTGGAGTGAAAGGGGACGGGACGTCTCCTACGAGCAGTACTTC
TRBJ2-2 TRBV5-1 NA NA CASSLASSVTGELFF TGCGCCAGCAGCTTGGCCTCTTCTGTGACCGGGGAGCTGTTTTTT
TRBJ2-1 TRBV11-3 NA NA CASSYRHNEQFF TGTGCCAGCAGCTATCGACACAATGAGCAGTTCTTC
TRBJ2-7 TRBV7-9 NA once CASSLVGTYEQYF TGTGCCAGCAGCTTAGTAGGGACATACGAGCAGTACTTC
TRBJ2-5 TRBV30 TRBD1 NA CAWSVGGQGGTQYF TGTGCCTGGAGTGTGGGTGGACAGGGGGGGACCCAGTACTTC
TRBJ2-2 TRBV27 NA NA CASSIQGSTGELFF TGTGCCAGCAGCATCCAGGGGAGCACCGGGGAGCTGTTTTTT
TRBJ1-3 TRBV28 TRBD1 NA CASSLSWTGAGNTIYF TGTGCCAGCAGTTTGTCTTGGACAGGGGCTGGAAACACCATATATTTT
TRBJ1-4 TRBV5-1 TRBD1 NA CASSLYGQANEKLFF TGCGCCAGCAGCTTGTACGGACAGGCTAATGAAAAACTGTTTTTT
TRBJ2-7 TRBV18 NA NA CASSPGGTSYEQYF TGTGCCAGCTCACCAGGAGGCACCTCCTACGAGCAGTACTTC
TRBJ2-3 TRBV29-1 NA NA CSLSMGGLGADTQYF TGCAGCCTCAGTATGGGGGGCTTGGGGGCAGATACGCAGTATTTT
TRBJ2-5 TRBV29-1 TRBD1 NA CSGGTVQETQYF TGCAGCGGGGGGACAGTTCAAGAGACCCAGTACTTC
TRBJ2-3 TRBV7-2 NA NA CASSFAQATDTQYF TGTGCCAGCAGCTTTGCACAGGCCACAGATACGCAGTATTTT
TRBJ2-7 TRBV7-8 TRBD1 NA CASSLGQSIPYEQYF TGTGCCAGCAGCTTGGGACAGAGTATTCCCTACGAGCAGTACTTC